These 30 T cell receptor beta chains originate from one sample sequenced in a study of blood T cells in healthy people across ages. With a J-beta primer mix and a sample-barcoded 5' primer, a second PCR ran roughly 6 to 12 cycles. TCRdb re-called the 5' RACE reads with MiXCR, one entry per CDR3 protein. The table includes almost 550,000 distinct CDR3 sequences, around 24% detected once. These same data were also listed under a study on T cells of mothers and their children.

Sequenced sample: blood. The receptor set was obtained from a boy between 5 and 17 years old in good health.

The V and J genes are TRBV6-6 and TRBJ1-3; 7 positions match TRBD1. Germline CDR1 is MNHNY and CDR2 is SVGAGI (reference sequence). Trimming took 6 bases from V and 0 from J; bases not matched to a gene: 8. The CDR3 is 16 residues long. The chain's CDR3 is CASRGDSLYSGNTIYF. The CDR3 DNA reads TGTGCCAGCAGGGGGGACAGCCTCTACTCTGGAAACACCATATATTTT.

This clonotype showed up just a few times. This sequence joins TRBV10-3 and TRBJ1-5; 10 bases map to TRBD1. V gave up 2 bases and J gave up 6 bases; unmatched junction bases: 4. Germline CDR1 is ENHRY and CDR2 is SYGVKD. This CDR3 contains 15 residues. The DNA of the CDR3 is TGTGCCATCAGTGAGAGACAGGGGGCTGGTCAGCCCCAGCATTTT. Its translation: CAISERQGAGQPQHF.

Only a few counts were recorded for this clonotype. The rearrangement joins TRBV20-1 to TRBJ1-2; 8 bases line up with TRBD1. Germline assignment: CDR1 DFQATT and CDR2 SNEGSKA (reference sequence). The CDR3 contains 16 residues. Trimming at V came to 1 base and at J to 4 bases, leaving 11 bases not matched to a gene. The CDR3, as DNA: TGCAGTGCTAGAGTTGCCGGACAGGGTAACTCCTATGGCTACACCTTC. Amino acid sequence: CSARVAGQGNSYGYTF.

A few counts support this clonotype. V is TRBV7-2 and J is TRBJ2-5; 8 bases are a match to TRBD2. With V trimmed by 2 bases and J by 5 bases, 4 bases remained unmatched. The CDR3 is 14 residues long. Germline CDR1 reads SGHTA; CDR2 reads FQGNSA. The CDR3 DNA sequence: TGTGCCAGCAGCTTACCGGGGGGGATTGAGACCCAGTACTTC. As protein: CASSLPGGIETQYF.

Only a few counts were recorded for this clonotype. V and J are TRBV2 and TRBJ2-2, with D hard to call. V lost 3 bases and J 2 bases, leaving 22 bases between the germline ends. The CDR3 spans 19 residues. Germline values: CDR1 SNHLY, CDR2 FYNNEI. CDR3 protein: CASSDERGGDSGNTGELFF. Written as DNA, the CDR3 is TGTGCCAGCAGTGACGAGAGAGGCGGAGACTCCGGTAACACCGGGGAGCTGTTTTTT.

The V call is TRBV7-6, the J call TRBJ2-5; 12 bases align to TRBD1. Germline lookup yields CDR1 SGHVS and CDR2 FNYEAQ. V gave up 5 bases and J gave up 4 bases; unmatched junction bases: 8. CDR3 length: 16 residues. The CDR3: CASSAPGQGARETQYF. The CDR3 coding sequence is TGTGCCAGCAGCGCCCCGGGACAGGGGGCGAGAGAGACCCAGTACTTC.

In this sample, this clonotype turned up many times. The V gene is TRBV20-1, the J gene TRBJ2-1, with 12 positions matching TRBD2. This CDR3 spans 15 amino acids. The germline V gene has CDR1 DFQATT and CDR2 SNEGSKA (reference sequence). After removal of 2 bases from V and 8 bases from J, the junction contained 7 bases not matched to a gene. CDR3 DNA sequence: TGCAGTGCTAGACCCCTAGCGGGGGGGCACTATGAGCAGTTCTTC. The encoded protein is CSARPLAGGHYEQFF.

This sequence joins TRBV7-3 and TRBJ2-3; possible D gene TRBD2, 6 bases. The V and J ends lost 2 bases and 3 bases respectively, with 9 bases between them. Germline-derived CDR1 and CDR2 are SGHTA and FQGTGA. This CDR3 has 14 amino acids. The CDR3: CASSLGGATDTQYF. DNA of the CDR3: TGTGCCAGCAGCTTAGGCGGGGCTACAGATACGCAGTATTTT.

The V gene is TRBV24-1, the J gene TRBJ1-5; D gene ambiguous. The CDR3 is made up of 14 amino acids. The V and J ends lost 9 bases and 0 bases respectively, with 11 bases between them. CDR1 is KGHDR, CDR2 SFDVKD, per germline. The CDR3: CATWGGLSNQPQHF. The CDR3 region has the DNA TGTGCCACCTGGGGAGGCCTTAGCAATCAGCCCCAGCATTTT.

This clonotype was seen only a few times. The chain couples TRBV7-9 to TRBJ2-3; 13 positions agree with TRBD2. The CDR3 has 15 residues. Germline CDR1 reads SEHNR; CDR2 reads FQNEAQ (reference sequence). With 2 bases clipped from V and 8 bases from J, the junction kept 4 bases outside the gene matches. For the CDR3, the DNA is TGTGCCAGCAGCTTACCGACTAGCGGGAGGCGTACGCAGTATTTT. Protein: CASSLPTSGRRTQYF.

V is TRBV28 and J is TRBJ2-3; D possibly corresponds to TRBD1 (6 bases). Germline-derived CDR1 and CDR2 are MDHEN and SYDVKM. CDR3 length: 13 amino acids. Deletions cut 2 bases from V and 6 bases from J, with 9 bases between. This CDR3 reads CASSLRGHDTQYF. For the CDR3, the DNA is TGTGCCAGCAGTTTACGGGGACACGATACGCAGTATTTT.

V and J are TRBV28 and TRBJ2-1; D is perhaps TRBD2 (6 bases). From germline, CDR1 is MDHEN and CDR2 SYDVKM. The CDR3 is 17 residues long. V lost 1 base to trimming and J lost 4 bases, with 17 bases between them. CDR3 sequence: CASSLSRGGSIYNEQFF. The CDR3 region has the DNA TGTGCCAGCAGTTTATCACGGGGAGGATCCATTTACAATGAGCAGTTCTTC.

This clonotype was picked up a small number of times. The V call is TRBV27, the J call TRBJ2-4; 7 nucleotides agree with TRBD1. V was pared by 3 bases and J by 0 bases, with 2 bases of the junction left unmatched. The germline gives CDR1 MNHEY, CDR2 SMNVEV (reference sequence). The length of the CDR3 is 15 residues. CDR3 sequence (DNA): TGTGCCAGCAGTTTGGGACAGCTAGCCAAAAACATTCAGTACTTC. It specifies CASSLGQLAKNIQYF.

This clonotype was detected a few times. The J gene is TRBJ1-6, the V gene TRBV5-1, with D hard to call. Trimming removed 3 bases from V and 10 bases from J, with 17 bases in between. This CDR3 region has 15 residues. Germline V gives CDR1 SGHRS, CDR2 YFSETQ. The CDR3 DNA reads as TGCGCCAGCAGCTCGGAGGCGGGTTCAAGCTCACCCCTCCACTTT. It translates to CASSSEAGSSSPLHF.

J is TRBJ2-5 and V is TRBV7-9; D remains ambiguous. The ends were cut back, 3 bases at V and 0 bases at J, with 17 bases in the middle. The V gene's germline CDR1 is SEHNR and CDR2 FQNEAQ (reference sequence). The CDR3 contains 17 residues. The CDR3 sequence: CASSFPGSSRDQETQYF. The DNA of the CDR3 is TGTGCCAGCAGCTTCCCCGGGTCCAGTCGGGACCAAGAGACCCAGTACTTC.

This clonotype came up a few times. The chain recombines TRBV4-1 with TRBJ2-1; 8 bases are a match to TRBD1. V trimming: 6 bases; J trimming: 2 bases; junction bases outside the gene matches: 3. The CDR3 totals 14 residues. Germline lookup yields CDR1 MGHRA and CDR2 YSYEKL. Here the CDR3 reads CASRQGQAYNEQFF. Written as DNA, the CDR3 is TGCGCCAGCAGACAGGGACAGGCCTACAATGAGCAGTTCTTC.

In this sample, this clonotype turned up a few times. The chain combines TRBV3-1 with TRBJ2-7, with 14 positions matching TRBD2. CDR3 length: 16 amino acids. V lost 0 bases to trimming and J lost 6 bases; unmatched junction nucleotides: 4. Per the germline V gene, CDR1 is LGHDT and CDR2 is YNNKEL (reference sequence). CDR3 DNA: TGTGCCAGCAGCCAAGATAGGGGACTAGCGGGAGTCGAGCAGTACTTC. It specifies CASSQDRGLAGVEQYF.

This clonotype appeared a few times. The chain joins TRBV12-3 or TRBV12-4 to TRBJ2-2; TRBD2 matches at 8 bases. V gave up 8 bases and J gave up 1 base; unmatched junction bases: 12. The length of the CDR3 is 17 residues. Written as DNA, the CDR3 is TGTGCCAGCGATTCGGGGGGGATCAGGGTGAACACCGGGGAGCTGTTTTTT. Amino acid sequence: CASDSGGIRVNTGELFF.

The V call is TRBV3-1, the J call TRBJ2-1; the match to TRBD2 covers 10 bases. Germline CDR1 and CDR2: LGHDT and YNNKEL (reference sequence). V lost 0 bases to trimming and J lost 7 bases; unmatched junction nucleotides: 9. The CDR3 extends over 17 amino acids. CDR3 sequence: CASSQDLWASGSNEQFF. DNA of the CDR3: TGTGCCAGCAGCCAAGATCTATGGGCTAGCGGGAGTAATGAGCAGTTCTTC.

The chain recombines TRBV7-2 with TRBJ2-3, with D tentatively TRBD2 (5 bases). The CDR3 covers 16 residues. V was pared by 2 bases and J by 0 bases, with 12 bases between. The germline CDR1 and CDR2 sequences are SGHTA and FQGNSA. In DNA form, the CDR3 reads TGTGCCAGCAGCTTACGTCCTAGCACCAGCACAGATACGCAGTATTTT. As protein: CASSLRPSTSTDTQYF.

The sample holds a few counts of this clonotype. The CDR3: CASSPSGTYSYEQYF. CDR3 nucleotide sequence: TGTGCCAGCAGCCCAAGTGGGACTTACTCCTACGAGCAGTACTTC. The genes are TRBV7-2 and TRBJ2-7; a possible D gene is TRBD2 (6 bases). V was pared by 5 bases and J by 0 bases, with 14 bases between. Looked up from germline, CDR1 is SGHTA and CDR2 is FQGNSA. This CDR3 comprises 15 residues.

The V gene is TRBV6-6, the J gene TRBJ2-2; D gene ambiguous. The CDR3 runs 12 residues. Between the trimmed V and J ends, which lost 6 bases and 6 bases, there was a span of 8 bases. Germline assignment: CDR1 MNHNY and CDR2 SVGAGI (reference sequence). In nucleotides, the CDR3 is TGTGCCAGCAGCCACGACGCCGGGGAGCTGTTTTTT. As protein: CASSHDAGELFF.

This chain connects TRBV6-1 to TRBJ2-5, with D possibly TRBD2 on 5 matching bases. Trimming removed 3 bases from V and 1 base from J, with 12 bases in between. This CDR3 has 15 residues. Germline loops: CDR1 MNHNS, CDR2 SASEGT. The CDR3 DNA sequence: TGTGCCAGCAGTGATATCGCGGGTAGCCAAGAGACCCAGTACTTC. Residues: CASSDIAGSQETQYF.

The rearrangement joins TRBV5-6 to TRBJ2-4; TRBD2 aligns across 9 bases. V was pared by 0 bases and J by 0 bases, with 4 bases of the junction left unmatched. There are 17 residues in the CDR3. Per the germline V gene, CDR1 is SGHDT and CDR2 is YYEEEE. CDR3 region: CASSLGAGGLAKNIQYF. CDR3 DNA sequence: TGTGCCAGCAGCTTGGGTGCGGGAGGGTTAGCCAAAAACATTCAGTACTTC.

This chain links TRBV28 with TRBJ1-5; 10 positions match TRBD1. Germline V gene lookup returns CDR1 MDHEN and CDR2 SYDVKM. With 6 bases clipped from V and 5 bases from J, the junction kept 13 bases outside the gene matches. The CDR3 contains 17 residues. The CDR3 loop reads CASRRQGAWMDYQPQHF. For the CDR3, the DNA is TGTGCCAGCAGACGACAGGGGGCTTGGATGGATTATCAGCCCCAGCATTTT.

This clonotype was seen only a few times. The genes are TRBV4-1 and TRBJ2-2; D unresolved. Trimming removed 0 bases at V and 7 bases at J, with 12 bases between. Germline V gives CDR1 MGHRA, CDR2 YSYEKL. The CDR3 sequence is 15 residues long. The CDR3 is CASSQDKGALGELFF. CDR3 nucleotides: TGCGCCAGCAGCCAAGATAAAGGAGCTCTCGGGGAGCTGTTTTTT.

The sample holds a few counts of this clonotype. The V call is TRBV7-2, the J call TRBJ1-1; D gene ambiguous. Germline values: CDR1 SGHTA, CDR2 FQGNSA. The CDR3 runs to 15 residues. Trimming took off 5 bases at V and 0 bases at J, with 13 bases between the two ends. In DNA form, the CDR3 reads TGTGCCAGCAGCCGAGACCTGAGTATGAACACTGAAGCTTTCTTT. It yields the protein CASSRDLSMNTEAFF.

This clonotype was observed a few times. This chain connects TRBV29-1 to TRBJ2-5; D remains unclear. Germline CDR1 and CDR2: SQVTM and ANQGSEA. The CDR3 sequence is 12 residues long. Trimming shortened V by 4 bases and J by 5 bases, and 11 bases separated the two germline ends. The DNA for the CDR3 is TGCAGCGTTGTGAAGGACCGGGAGACCCAGTACTTC. Residues: CSVVKDRETQYF.

This clonotype has a handful of counts. The genes are TRBV7-9 and TRBJ2-5; D remains ambiguous. V gave up 5 bases and J gave up 4 bases, with 17 bases separating them. The CDR3 contains 15 residues. Germline V lookup: CDR1 SEHNR, CDR2 FQNEAQ (reference sequence). The CDR3 DNA reads TGTGCCAGCAGCGTTAGACCCGGGTCCAGAGAGACCCAGTACTTC. Protein: CASSVRPGSRETQYF.

The CDR3 bases are TGTGCCAGTCGCGTATGGACTAGCGGTTACAAAAACATTCAGTACTTC. Translating gives CASRVWTSGYKNIQYF. The rearrangement uses TRBV21-1 and TRBJ2-4; the table's D call, TRBD2, was not checked against the DNA. TRBV21-1 has pseudogene status. CDR3 length equals 16 residues.